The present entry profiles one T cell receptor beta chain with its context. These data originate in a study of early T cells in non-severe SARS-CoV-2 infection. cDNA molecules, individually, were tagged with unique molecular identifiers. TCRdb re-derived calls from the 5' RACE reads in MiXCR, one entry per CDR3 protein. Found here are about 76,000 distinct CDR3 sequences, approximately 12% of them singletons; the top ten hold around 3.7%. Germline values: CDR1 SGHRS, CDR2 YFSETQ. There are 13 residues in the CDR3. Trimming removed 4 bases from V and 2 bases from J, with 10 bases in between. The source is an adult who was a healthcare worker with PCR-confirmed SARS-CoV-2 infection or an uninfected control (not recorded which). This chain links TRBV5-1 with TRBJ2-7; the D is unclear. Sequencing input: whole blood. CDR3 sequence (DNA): TGCGCCAGCAGCGACGTAGGCCCCTACGAGCAGTACTTC. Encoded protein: CASSDVGPYEQYF.